Listed below are T cell receptor beta chains from one sample, sequenced in a study of regulatory T cells in long-lasting Graves disease. From the multiplex PCR reads, TCRdb called clonotypes with MiXCR, one entry per CDR3 protein. The top ten clones hold more than 8% of a sample with some 490,000 distinct CDR3 sequences, more than 10% of them seen once. The data also belong to a second study, concerning T cells in Graves' hyperthyroidism and ophthalmopathy.

Source: peripheral blood mononuclear cells (PBMCs), taken at new diagnosis, from a patient treated with antithyroid drugs. These receptors all come from a young woman with Graves disease. Each CDR3 is given with its conserved first and last residue. The D gene is left open where the match is weak. A row's size may be missing; if present it is once, few, many or a size class.

clone_size,j_call,d_call,v_call,cdr3_nt,cdr3_aa
many,TRBJ2-2,TRBD2,TRBV6-1,TGTGCCAGCAGTGACCGTAGCGGGAGGACCGGGGAGCTGTTTTTT,CASSDRSGRTGELFF
NA,TRBJ1-1,NA,TRBV3-1,TGTGCCAGCAGCCGACAGGCAATGACTGAAGCTTTCTTT,CASSRQAMTEAFF
many,TRBJ2-1,NA,TRBV9,TGTGCCAGCAGCGTTATTACAAGACTTTGGGACAATGAGCAGTTCTTC,CASSVITRLWDNEQFF
few,TRBJ2-7,NA,TRBV3-1,TGTGCCAGCAGCCCACACGGCGGGGACGGCTACGAGCAGTACTTC,CASSPHGGDGYEQYF
few,TRBJ1-6,NA,TRBV4-1,TGCGCCAGCAGCCGGTTTAACGGGACGGAGAATTCACCCCTCCACTTT,CASSRFNGTENSPLHF
many,TRBJ2-1,NA,TRBV11-2,TGTGCCAGCAGCGGTCCGGGAAGTTCCTACAATGAGCAGTTCTTC,CASSGPGSSYNEQFF
many,TRBJ2-5,NA,TRBV20-1,TGCAGTGCATGGGGCACTAAAGAGACCCAGTACTTC,CSAWGTKETQYF
many,TRBJ2-7,TRBD2,TRBV30,TGTGCCTTCTCCGGGACTACCCCCTACGAGCAGTACTTC,CAFSGTTPYEQYF
NA,TRBJ2-7,TRBD2,TRBV9,TGTGCCAGCAGCCCCCGGGGGGGCTCCTACGAGCAGTACTTC,CASSPRGGSYEQYF
many,TRBJ2-7,TRBD2,TRBV20-1,TGCAGTGCTAGAGAGATAGCGGGAGGTGTCGAGCAGTACTTC,CSAREIAGGVEQYF
NA,TRBJ2-1,NA,TRBV6-5,TGTGCCAGCAGTTCCCCCCCAATTTTGAGCAATGAGCAGTTCTTC,CASSSPPILSNEQFF
NA,TRBJ1-5,NA,TRBV6-2/TRBV6-3,TGTGCCAGCAGTTACGAGGGCGGGAGAGCTACGGGACCAAAAAATCAGCCCCAGCATTTT,CASSYEGGRATGPKNQPQHF
many,TRBJ2-1,NA,TRBV20-1,TGCAGTGCTAGCCACAGGGCGGGCTCCTACAATGAGCAGTTCTTC,CSASHRAGSYNEQFF
many,TRBJ2-5,NA,TRBV11-2,TGTGCCAGCAGCTTAGGGACTAAGGGGAGGGAGACCCAGTACTTC,CASSLGTKGRETQYF
NA,TRBJ1-2,NA,TRBV9,TGTGCCAGCAGCGTAGGAACGGCCTATGGCTACACCTTC,CASSVGTAYGYTF
many,TRBJ1-1,NA,TRBV5-1,TGCGCCAGCAGCTTGGACCAATCTAAAGCTTTCTTT,CASSLDQSKAFF
many,TRBJ2-5,TRBD1,TRBV7-2,TGTGCCAGCAGCTCCCGGACAGGCCACTGGGAGACCCAGTACTTC,CASSSRTGHWETQYF
many,TRBJ2-7,NA,TRBV18,TGTGCCAGCTCACCACCGAGGGCAGGCGAGCAGTACTTC,CASSPPRAGEQYF
many,TRBJ1-1,TRBD1,TRBV19,TGTGCCAGTAGTATGGGCCCCGGGACAGTCCTCGTGTTCTTT,CASSMGPGTVLVFF
many,TRBJ1-1,NA,TRBV6-1,TGTGCCAGCAATCCGCCGGGACTGAGGGGTGAAGCTTTCTTT,CASNPPGLRGEAFF
NA,TRBJ1-5,NA,TRBV6-2/TRBV6-3,TGTGCCAGCAGCAACCGGGACGGCGGCAATCAGCCCCAGCATTTT,CASSNRDGGNQPQHF
many,TRBJ2-7,NA,TRBV27,TGTGCCAGCAGTCTGAACCGGGAGACGTACGAGCAGTACTTC,CASSLNRETYEQYF
few,TRBJ1-3,NA,TRBV12-3/TRBV12-4,TGTGCCAGCACCGTCCATCAGGGTAGCTCTGGAAACACCATATATTTT,CASTVHQGSSGNTIYF
many,TRBJ1-6,TRBD1,TRBV9,TGTGCCAGCAGCGTAGGAGGGGGCTTCGGAAATTCACCCCTCCACTTT,CASSVGGGFGNSPLHF
few,TRBJ2-1,NA,TRBV6-2/TRBV6-3,TGTGCCAGCAGTCACCAGGGGCCCGGGGCGTACAATGAGCAGTTCTTC,CASSHQGPGAYNEQFF
many,TRBJ1-2,NA,TRBV6-9,TGTGCCAGCAGTTACAAGGCGGGCTATGGCTACACCTTC,CASSYKAGYGYTF
NA,TRBJ1-4,NA,TRBV5-4,TGTGCCAGCACCCCGAGCCCTCGGGTTGAAAAACTGTTTTTT,CASTPSPRVEKLFF